This T cell receptor (beta chain) was sequenced during a study of blood T cell repertoires in COVID-19. Per the original methods: Amplification of reference gene primers provided the estimated nucleated cell counts. TCRdb's table, derived via immunoSEQ multiplex PCR, lists solely in-frame clones and lacks some. D and trimming were read from the DNA, whereas the V and J calls and clone size are those reported in that table. This sample has 300,000 to 350,000 clones, with more than 70% found just once. The CDR3 is made up of 17 amino acids. Per germline, CDR1 LGHDT and CDR2 YNNKEL (reference sequence). V lost 3 bases and J lost 2; bases outside the gene matches: 12.

Sequenced input: peripheral blood. The clonotype was recovered from a man between 25 and 39 years old with active or convalescent COVID-19. The chain uses TRBV3-1 (or the pseudogene TRBV3-2) and TRBJ1-2, with TRBD1 identical over 7 bases. The CDR3 loop reads CASSHGPIKQGNYGYTF. CDR3 nucleotide sequence: TGTGCCAGCAGCCATGGTCCCATCAAACAGGGGAACTATGGCTACACCTTC.